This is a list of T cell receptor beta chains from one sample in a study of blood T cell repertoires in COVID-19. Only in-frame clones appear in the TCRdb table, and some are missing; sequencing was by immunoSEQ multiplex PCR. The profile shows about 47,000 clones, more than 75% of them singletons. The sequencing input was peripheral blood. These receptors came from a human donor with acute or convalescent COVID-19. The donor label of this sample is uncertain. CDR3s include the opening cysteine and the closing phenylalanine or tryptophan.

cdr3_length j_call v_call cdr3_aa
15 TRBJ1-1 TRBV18 CASSPYRGLNTEAFF
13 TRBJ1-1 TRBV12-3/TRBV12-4 CASSQQGLTEAFF
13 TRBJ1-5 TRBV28 CASSPPGNQPQHF
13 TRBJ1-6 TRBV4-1 CASSQGADSPLHF
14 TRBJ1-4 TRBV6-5 CASRPDRGGEKLFF
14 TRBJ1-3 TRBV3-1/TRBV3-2 CASSQDSSGNTIYF
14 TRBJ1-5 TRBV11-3 CAGSSGTINQPQHF
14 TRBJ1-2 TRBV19 CASGGFTGYYGYTF
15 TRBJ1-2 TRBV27 CASSRRQGANYGYTF
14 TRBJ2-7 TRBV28 CASSEHRSSYEQYF
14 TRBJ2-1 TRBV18 CASSPGGGLDEQFF
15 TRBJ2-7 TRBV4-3 CASSQEPRDSYEQYF
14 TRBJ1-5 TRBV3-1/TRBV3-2 CASSLGTESGPQHF
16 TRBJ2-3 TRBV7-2 CASSLELAGGADTQYF
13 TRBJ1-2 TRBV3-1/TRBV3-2 CASHLQGAYGYTF
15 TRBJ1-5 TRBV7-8 CASSLAQGVDQPQHF
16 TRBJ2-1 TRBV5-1 CASSWGAGIVGLEQFF
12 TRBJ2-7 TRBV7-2 CASSLASGEQYF
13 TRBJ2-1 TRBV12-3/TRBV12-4 CASTLTSLGEQFF
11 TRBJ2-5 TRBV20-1 CSARRTGGEYF
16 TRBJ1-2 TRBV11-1 CASSFGGTASNYGYTF
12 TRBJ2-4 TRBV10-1 CAGRQYKNIQYF
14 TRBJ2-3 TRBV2 CATSGLARTDTQYF
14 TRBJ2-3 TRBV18 CASSIRVVPDTQYF
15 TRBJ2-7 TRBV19 CASSVLEAKPYEQYF
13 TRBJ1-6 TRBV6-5 CASGGTGSSPLHF
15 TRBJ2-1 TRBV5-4 CASSLFRTSTNEQFF
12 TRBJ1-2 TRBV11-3 CASSSRGGRYTF
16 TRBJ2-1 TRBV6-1 CASSGNLGGGAGEQFF
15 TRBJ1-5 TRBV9 CASSLTDREGQPQHF
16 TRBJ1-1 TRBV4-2 CASSRGPDPTNTEAFF
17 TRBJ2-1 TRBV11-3 CASSPGTSGGPYNEQFF
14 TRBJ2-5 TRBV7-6 CASSPTGVGETQYF
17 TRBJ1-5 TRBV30 CAWSIGATRAGNQPQHF
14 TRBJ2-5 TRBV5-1 CASSGGAGGETQYF
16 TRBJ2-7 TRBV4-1 CASSQDRTGHGDEQYF
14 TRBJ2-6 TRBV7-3 CASSPTAGANVLTF
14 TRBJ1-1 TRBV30 CAWSPLTGNIEAFF
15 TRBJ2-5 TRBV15 CATSREVRGGETQYF
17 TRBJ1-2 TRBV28 CASSENPGRGAAHGYTF
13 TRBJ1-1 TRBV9 CASSPAVNTEAFF
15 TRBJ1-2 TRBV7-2 CASRTTNLENYGYTF
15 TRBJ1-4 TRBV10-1 CASSARDTINEKLFF
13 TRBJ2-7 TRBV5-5 CASSSTGVGEQYF
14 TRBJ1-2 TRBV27 CASSFGRPSYGYTF
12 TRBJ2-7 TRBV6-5 CASSTTGAEQYF
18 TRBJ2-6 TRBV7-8 CASSWKTGQFSGANVLTF
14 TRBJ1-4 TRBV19 CASSTIGDNEKLFF
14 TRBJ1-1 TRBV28 CASSLLGGFTEAFF
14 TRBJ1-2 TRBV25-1 CASSEGRGGGGYTF
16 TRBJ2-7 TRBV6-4 CASTEMHGGRGYEQYF
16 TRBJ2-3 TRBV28 CASSEPGGPSTDTQYF
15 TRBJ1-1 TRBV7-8 CASSPSRRVDTEAFF